Sequencing of this T cell receptor (beta chain) was carried out in a study of cytomegalovirus exposure and HLA in healthy donors. Method: immunoSEQ multiplex PCR; TCRdb's copy keeps in-frame clones and lacks some. Among fewer than 250,000 clones, roughly 82% were seen once, and the ten largest hold more than 1.4%. The CDR3 length is 18 residues. Germline lookup yields CDR1 MGHRA and CDR2 YSYEKL. Deletions cut 0 bases from V and 0 bases from J, with 14 bases between. Sequencing was carried out using PBMCs. V is TRBV4-1 and J is TRBJ1-4; D uncertain. The receptor was isolated from a woman aged 18-29 years in good health and CMV-seronegative. The CDR3 nucleotides read TGCGCCAGCAGCCAAGATATCGATTGGGCCACAACTAATGAAAAACTGTTTTTT. Translating it yields CASSQDIDWATTNEKLFF.